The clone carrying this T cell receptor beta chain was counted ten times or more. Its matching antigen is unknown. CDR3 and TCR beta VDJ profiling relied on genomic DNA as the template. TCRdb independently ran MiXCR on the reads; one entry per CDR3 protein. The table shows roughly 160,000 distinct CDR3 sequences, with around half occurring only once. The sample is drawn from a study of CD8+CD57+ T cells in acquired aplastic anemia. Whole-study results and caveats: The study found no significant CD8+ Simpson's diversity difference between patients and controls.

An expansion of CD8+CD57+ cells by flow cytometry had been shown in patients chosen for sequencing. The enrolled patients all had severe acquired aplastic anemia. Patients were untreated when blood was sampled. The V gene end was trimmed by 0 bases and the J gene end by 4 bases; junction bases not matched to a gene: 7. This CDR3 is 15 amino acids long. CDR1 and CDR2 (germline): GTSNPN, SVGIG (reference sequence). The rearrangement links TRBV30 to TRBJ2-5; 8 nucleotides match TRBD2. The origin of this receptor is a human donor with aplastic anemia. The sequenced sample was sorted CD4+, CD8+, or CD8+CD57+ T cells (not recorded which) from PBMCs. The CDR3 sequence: CAWSVLGTRGETQYF. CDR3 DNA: TGTGCCTGGAGTGTACTCGGGACTAGAGGAGAGACCCAGTACTTC.